This TCR beta chain was retrieved from a study of breast tumors, draining lymph nodes, adjacent tissues. Study findings and constraints: Tumor T cell lymph node origin was a supported hypothesis, not proven. Compared with basal-like, luminal-like tumors shared significantly more repertoire with nontumor tissue. Tumors had less TCR diversity than lymph nodes, more than nontumor tissue. Findings are consistent with lymph node origin and intratumoral expansion of most tumor T cells.

Samples came from axillary lymph nodes draining the breast cancer. This CDR3 has 14 amino acids. Per the germline V gene, CDR1 is SNHLY and CDR2 is FYNNEI. V lost 6 bases to trimming and J lost 2 bases; unmatched junction nucleotides: 4. TCRdb re-called the multiplex PCR reads through MiXCR, storing one row per CDR3 protein. The table shows 150,000 to 200,000 distinct CDR3 sequences, with around 33% occurring only once. In its sample, this clonotype was seen many times. The antigen is unknown. The chain joins TRBV2 to TRBJ1-5, with 7 bases lining up with TRBD1. Material for sequencing was axillary lymph node tissue. This TCR was recovered from a female donor with breast cancer. Some clones in this sample may be carry-over from other donors' samples. CDR3 sequence (DNA): TGTGCCAGCAGGAACAGGGGCGGCAATCAGCCCCAGCATTTT. Its protein product is CASRNRGGNQPQHF.